The rows below give T cell receptor beta chains drawn from one sample of a study of CXCR3-negative and CXCR3-positive naive CD8 T cells. Following a re-call of the 5' RACE reads, TCRdb has one entry per CDR3 protein and lacks DNA. Here the sample table reports 120,000 to 150,000 distinct CDR3 sequences. Sample: naive CXCR3+ CD8+ T cells from blood. Receptor source: a human donor in good health. Some clones in this sample may be carry-over from other donors' samples. The CDR3 runs from the conserved cysteine through the conserved F or W.

TRBJ1-2	TRBV5-1	CASSQGDSGYGYTF
TRBJ2-1	TRBV12-3/TRBV12-4	CASSFGAGSSSYNEQFF
TRBJ2-7	TRBV29-1	CSARDGGFPTGGSYEQYF
TRBJ1-1	TRBV7-9	CASSPGTLEAFF
TRBJ1-1	TRBV7-9	CASSLGLGGDTEAFF
TRBJ1-1	TRBV29-1	CSVVPNLMNTEAFF
TRBJ2-7	TRBV13	CASSLRLGLAGDRDYEQYF
TRBJ1-1	TRBV3-1	CASSQDFKIMNTEAFF
TRBJ1-2	TRBV7-9	CASSPPRMGEDYGYTF
TRBJ2-7	TRBV20-1	CSAIDRGAGEQYF
TRBJ2-1	TRBV20-1	CSARDRTSGGASEQFF
TRBJ1-1	TRBV28	CASTLLGQPNTEAFF
TRBJ1-5	TRBV27	CASSFRGSNQPQHF
TRBJ1-1	TRBV3-1	CASSQVTGKTEAFF
TRBJ2-5	TRBV7-3	CASSPGQGYQETQYF
TRBJ1-4	TRBV29-1	CSVLLGPNEKLFF
TRBJ2-7	TRBV6-5	CASSYGYRGLGYEQYF
TRBJ2-3	TRBV20-1	CSARGLSGGPDTQYF
TRBJ2-1	TRBV6-5	CASSYSAGTKDNEQFF
TRBJ2-3	TRBV7-9	CASSLLSDTDTQYF
TRBJ1-2	TRBV7-2	CASSPYSPGMDGYTF
TRBJ2-1	TRBV5-1	CASSYRGAEGSYNEQFF
TRBJ2-4	TRBV29-1	CSVVFGTGENIQYF
TRBJ1-2	TRBV6-2/TRBV6-3	CASRKLVVSTSTDYGYTF
TRBJ2-7	TRBV11-2	CASTPWSGGSYEQYF
TRBJ1-2	TRBV4-1	CASSQLTDFYGYTF
TRBJ1-1	TRBV7-9	CASSLGSLDTEAFF
TRBJ1-4	TRBV27	CASSLIQGEKLFF
TRBJ1-1	TRBV29-1	CSVETLNTEAFF
TRBJ2-7	TRBV7-8	CASSPRWGSYEQYF
TRBJ2-7	TRBV4-3	CASSQDPGETYEQYF
TRBJ2-1	TRBV11-2	CASSLNGNEQFF
TRBJ1-4	TRBV27	CASSLGLNEKLFF
TRBJ2-7	TRBV28	CASSVGTGFVHEQYF
TRBJ1-1	TRBV5-1	CASSLEVGGGTEAFF
TRBJ2-7	TRBV6-2/TRBV6-3	CASSYSTGATEKQYF
TRBJ2-7	TRBV20-1	CSATYTGEYNYEQYF